Below are 2 T cell receptor beta chains sequenced from a single sample in a study of T cell responses to AZD1222 COVID-19 vaccine. Assay used: immunoSEQ multiplex PCR; TCRdb lists only in-frame clones, some missing. The repertoire holds over 90,000 clones, with about 87% as singletons. Source: peripheral blood, taken on day 0 of AZD1222 vaccination. The receptors derive from an adult in good health.

This clone was detected only once. The chain has TRBV5-6 and TRBJ1-3, with D uncertain. The CDR3 contains 14 residues. V dropped 1 base and J dropped 0 bases, with 5 bases sitting between them. Germline V CDR1 and CDR2: SGHDT, YYEEEE. Written as DNA, the CDR3 is TGTGCCAGCAGCTTGTCATCCTCTGGAAACACCATATATTTT. As protein: CASSLSSSGNTIYF.

The V call is TRBV28, the J call TRBJ1-1; D gene ambiguous. Germline lookup yields CDR1 MDHEN and CDR2 SYDVKM. CDR3 length: 14 amino acids. V was trimmed by 5 bases and J by 7 bases, leaving 17 bases between them. The CDR3 region is CASSPPSTRFEAFF. The CDR3 region has the DNA TGTGCCAGCAGTCCCCCCTCGACTAGATTTGAAGCTTTCTTT.